The clone carrying this TCR beta chain appeared many times. Its antigen remains unknown. To make TCR beta libraries, researchers used iRepertoire HTBI primers and Arm-PCR of CDR3 regions. TCRdb itself ran the multiplex PCR reads through MiXCR, one entry per CDR3 protein. The sample carries about 540,000 distinct CDR3 sequences, approximately 13% recorded once. This specimen comes from a study of regulatory T cells in long-lasting Graves disease. This sample's time point: newly diagnosed GD, antithyroid drugs for less than 3 months. There was RNA extracted from PBMCs, and the TCR library was made from it. This CDR3 contains 14 residues. Germline CDR1 is SGDLS and CDR2 is YYNGEE. V was clipped by 1 base and J by 5 bases, with 10 bases between them. Findings and caveats of the study: Having only a small sample size may have limited accuracy.

The same specimen was also included in a second study, on T cells in Graves' hyperthyroidism and ophthalmopathy. That investigation notes: Patients with ophthalmopathy were separated from those with stable hyperthyroidism by a 13 V-J model.

V and J are TRBV9 and TRBJ2-1, with D maybe TRBD1 (5 bases). This sequence originates from a man aged 25-40 years with Graves disease. The sequencing here drew on peripheral blood mononuclear cells (PBMCs), taken at new diagnosis, from a patient treated with antithyroid drugs. The DNA for the CDR3 is TGTGCCAGCAGCGTAAGGGGAAGGCACAATGAGCAGTTCTTC. Translated: CASSVRGRHNEQFF. Combining the CDR3 with reference TRBV9 and TRBJ2-1 gives the whole variable domain DSGVTQTPKHLITATGQRVTLRCSPRSGDLSVYWYQQSLDQGLQFLIQYYNGEERAKGNILERFSAQQFPDLHSELNLSSLELGDSALYFCASSVRGRHNEQFFGPGTRLTVL.